The 16 T cell receptor beta chains below all came from one sample that was sequenced in a study of T cell repertoires in cytomegalovirus infection. One entry per CDR3 protein results from TCRdb running MiXCR on the reads. The sample has hundreds of thousands of distinct CDR3 sequences, roughly 10% seen once. Sequenced sample: PBMCs. The origin of the receptors is a human donor in good health (CMV status not recorded). Some clones in this sample may be carry-over from other donors' samples.

This clonotype was picked up many times. The chain recombines TRBV5-4 with TRBJ2-3, with a tentative D call TRBD1 (6 bases). Germline V CDR1 and CDR2: SGHNT, YYREEE (reference sequence). Trimming cost V 5 bases and J 0 bases, with 13 bases left between them. CDR3 length: 15 residues. The CDR3 protein is CASRAGQSSTDTQYF. The CDR3 DNA sequence: TGTGCCAGCAGAGCTGGACAGTCTAGCACAGATACGCAGTATTTT. The variable domain in full, with the rest retrieved from reference TRBV5-4 and TRBJ2-3, is ETGVTQSPTHLIKTRGQQVTLRCSSQSGHNTVSWYQQALGQGPQFIFQYYREEENGRGNFPPRFSGLQFPNYSSELNVNALELDDSALYLCASRAGQSSTDTQYFGPGTRLTVL.

There are a few counts of this clonotype. The CDR3 bases are TGTGCCAGCTCACCCGCAGAGGCCACTGAAGCTTTCTTT. It encodes CASSPAEATEAFF. The chain recombines TRBV18 with TRBJ1-1; D is ambiguous. Germline CDR1 and CDR2: KGHSH and LQKENI. The CDR3 length is 13 residues. Deletions cut 3 bases from V and 4 bases from J, with 9 bases between. Combining the CDR3 with reference TRBV18 and TRBJ1-1 gives the whole variable domain NAGVMQNPRHLVRRRGQEARLRCSPMKGHSHVYWYRQLPEEGLKFMVYLQKENIIDESGMPKERFSAEFPKEGPSILRIQQVVRGDSAAYFCASSPAEATEAFFGQGTRLTVV.

This clonotype is labeled medium-sized (0.01 to 0.1%). The CDR3 nucleotides read TGTGCCAGCGAACTAGGACCCGCCGGAACGCAGTATTTT. The encoded protein is CASELGPAGTQYF. The V call is TRBV7-8, the J call TRBJ2-3, with D possibly matching TRBD2 (5 bases). CDR1 and CDR2 (germline): SGHVS, FQNEAQ. V dropped 8 bases and J dropped 9 bases, with 18 bases sitting between them. This CDR3 has 13 amino acids.

This clonotype was recorded many times. The gene calls are TRBV7-2 and TRBJ2-1; 10 nucleotides line up with TRBD2. The ends lost 4 bases at V and 5 bases at J; junction bases unmatched: 17. Germline values: CDR1 SGHTA, CDR2 FQGNSA. The length of the CDR3 is 19 residues. The chain's CDR3 is CASSSLLAGLSQDNNEQFF. CDR3 sequence (DNA): TGTGCCAGCAGCTCCCTACTAGCGGGACTATCCCAGGATAACAATGAGCAGTTCTTC.

This clonotype was counted at least ten times. J is TRBJ2-2 and V is TRBV7-3, with 12 nucleotides matching TRBD2. V dropped 1 base and J dropped 3; count of bases not matched to a gene: 9. The CDR3 length is 19 residues. CDR1 is SGHTA, CDR2 FQGTGA, per germline. CDR3 in amino acids: CASSLMASGRARDTGELFF. CDR3 bases: TGTGCCAGCAGCTTAATGGCTAGCGGGAGGGCCAGAGACACCGGGGAGCTGTTTTTT.

This clonotype has a count of ten or more. This rearrangement joins TRBV12-3 or TRBV12-4 to TRBJ2-7; the D gene is possibly TRBD2 (5 bases). Trimming took 6 bases from V and 5 from J, leaving 14 bases between them. This CDR3 has 13 amino acids. The CDR3 is CASSFVRAHEQYF. DNA of the CDR3: TGTGCCAGCAGCTTCGTGCGGGCCCACGAGCAGTACTTC.

This clonotype was observed at least ten times. V is TRBV28 and J is TRBJ1-2; a weak D match, TRBD1 (6 bases). CDR1 and CDR2 from the germline V gene are MDHEN and SYDVKM. The CDR3 covers 13 residues. The ends were cut back, 5 bases at V and 7 bases at J, with 14 bases in the middle. CDR3 in amino acids: CASSQQGSTGYTF. CDR3 nucleotide sequence: TGTGCCAGCAGTCAGCAGGGGAGCACTGGCTACACCTTC.

This clonotype was detected many times. The chain joins TRBV28 to TRBJ2-2; 11 bases align to TRBD2. The length of the CDR3 is 16 residues. The V segment lost 4 bases and the J segment 0 bases; nucleotides outside the gene matches: 1. Germline CDR1 MDHEN, CDR2 SYDVKM. DNA for the CDR3: TGTGCCAGCAGTTCGACTAGCGGGGCGAACACCGGGGAGCTGTTTTTT. This translates into CASSSTSGANTGELFF.

The chain employs TRBV4-2 and TRBJ2-5, with TRBD2 matching 8 bases. V lost 4 bases to trimming and J lost 0 bases; unmatched junction nucleotides: 7. The germline CDR1 and CDR2 sequences are LGHNA and YNFKEQ. The CDR3 length is 16 residues. The CDR3 bases are TGTGCCAGCAGCCTTGGGGGCGGGGGGTACCAAGAGACCCAGTACTTC. Protein product: CASSLGGGGYQETQYF.

Ten or more counts support this clonotype. This chain connects TRBV19 to TRBJ2-2, with 11 bases that match TRBD1. Germline V gives CDR1 LNHDA, CDR2 SQIVND (reference sequence). The CDR3 loop spans 15 amino acids. Trimming took 7 bases from V and 6 from J; bases not matched to a gene: 7. The CDR3 is CASTMDRGRAGELFF. The CDR3 nucleotides read TGTGCCAGTACCATGGACAGGGGGCGGGCCGGGGAGCTGTTTTTT.

This clonotype showed up many times. The chain has TRBV5-1 and TRBJ1-1; perhaps TRBD1 as D (6 bases). Germline V lookup: CDR1 SGHRS, CDR2 YFSETQ. This CDR3 has 15 residues. V lost 4 bases, J lost 1 base, and 14 bases lay in between. The CDR3 protein is CASSASGDGNTEAFF. In DNA, the CDR3 is TGCGCCAGCAGCGCCTCAGGGGATGGGAACACTGAAGCTTTCTTT.

This clonotype was detected only a few times. The chain employs TRBV2 and TRBJ1-3; TRBD1 agrees at 8 bases. The CDR3 sequence is 15 residues long. The germline CDR1 and CDR2 sequences are SNHLY and FYNNEI. J gave up 4 bases and V 8 bases, and 10 bases lay outside the gene matches. CDR3 bases: TGTGCCAGCGCCGGGGACAGGAGTTCAGGAAACACCATATATTTT. Translated: CASAGDRSSGNTIYF.

This clonotype was observed at least ten times. The V gene is TRBV29-1, the J gene TRBJ2-7, with 12 bases identical to TRBD2. The V gene's germline CDR1 is SQVTM and CDR2 ANQGSEA. The CDR3 length is 13 residues. Losses at the gene ends were 7 bases for V and 6 bases for J; bases not matched to a gene: 7. The CDR3 DNA reads TGCAGCGCACTCTCTAGCGGGGGGGCCGAGCAGTACTTC. Its translation: CSALSSGGAEQYF.

This clonotype was detected ten times or more. The chain recombines TRBV5-5 with TRBJ2-2; the D gene is possibly TRBD1 (5 bases). There are 16 residues in the CDR3. Trimming cost V 2 bases and J 2 bases, with 13 bases left between them. Germline V gene lookup returns CDR1 SGHKS and CDR2 YYEKEE (reference sequence). The CDR3 bases are TGTGCCAGCAGCTTTACAGGCCGAGGCAACACCGGGGAGCTGTTTTTT. Translation: CASSFTGRGNTGELFF.

The chain links TRBV29-1 to TRBJ2-7; 7 nucleotides align to TRBD1. CDR1 SQVTM and CDR2 ANQGSEA come from the germline V gene. CDR3 length: 12 residues. V shed 5 bases, J shed 3 bases, and the junction held 4 bases outside the gene matches. This CDR3 is CSVLTGFYEQYF. CDR3 DNA sequence: TGCAGCGTTCTGACAGGGTTCTACGAGCAGTACTTC.

V gene TRBV6-1 combines with J gene TRBJ1-4; D remains unclear. V lost 2 bases and J lost 7, with 14 bases in between. Per the germline V gene, CDR1 is MNHNS and CDR2 is SASEGT. The CDR3 totals 15 residues. The CDR3 spells CASSETHSLLEKLFF. CDR3 sequence (DNA): TGTGCCAGCAGTGAAACCCACAGCCTTCTTGAAAAACTGTTTTTT.